A selection of T cell receptor beta chains follows, all from one sample in a study of blood T cells in healthy people across ages. Each CDR3 protein is one row after TCRdb ran MiXCR on the 5' RACE reads. Of about 600,000 distinct CDR3 sequences in the sample, around half are singletons; the top ten hold roughly 25%. Source material: blood. These receptors were taken from a man of 80 years or more in good health. The CDR3 runs from the conserved cysteine through the conserved F or W. Each record gives: D gene, J gene, V gene, clone size, CDR3 DNA, CDR3 protein. D genes are given only for firm matches. Size tells how often a clone was seen (once, few, many) or the class of an expanded clone, and some rows leave it out.

- | TRBJ1-2 | TRBV7-2 | few | TGTGCCAGCAGCTGGGAAGACAGGCGCTATGGCTACACCTTC | CASSWEDRRYGYTF
- | TRBJ2-1 | TRBV12-3/TRBV12-4 | - | TGTGCCAGCAGACAGTTCCAAGAGACCCAGTTCTTC | CASRQFQETQFF
- | TRBJ1-6 | TRBV10-3 | few | TGTGCCATCAGTGTACAGAATAATTCACCCCTCCACTTT | CAISVQNNSPLHF
TRBD1 | TRBJ1-1 | TRBV7-3 | once | TGTGCCAGCAGCTTAATACCCGGGACAGGGGGTGAAGCTTTCTTT | CASSLIPGTGGEAFF
TRBD1 | TRBJ2-1 | TRBV10-3 | few | TGTGCCATCAGTGCCCGGGACAGAGCTAACAATGAGCAGTTCTTC | CAISARDRANNEQFF
TRBD2 | TRBJ2-1 | TRBV29-1 | few | TGCAGCGTTTTTACGGGAGGGGACAATGAGCAGTTCTTC | CSVFTGGDNEQFF
- | TRBJ2-7 | TRBV10-3 | - | TGTGCCATCGGGCGCGGGCAAGACGAGCAGTACTTC | CAIGRGQDEQYF
- | TRBJ2-5 | TRBV4-3 | - | TGCGCCAGCAGCCAAGATTGGGGACGTCCCTTACCGGGGGAGCAGTACTTC | CASSQDWGRPLPGEQYF
TRBD1 | TRBJ2-1 | TRBV13 | - | TGTGCCAGCAGCTACAGGGGTGGTGAGCAGTTCTTC | CASSYRGGEQFF
TRBD1 | TRBJ1-1 | TRBV7-3 | - | TGTGCCAGCAGTCTACAGGGGGCTGAGAATACTGAAGCTTTCTTT | CASSLQGAENTEAFF
- | TRBJ2-7 | TRBV6-5 | - | TGTGCCAGCACATCCAGGGGAAGCGAGCAGTACTTC | CASTSRGSEQYF
- | TRBJ2-7 | TRBV6-6 | many | TGTGCCAGCAGCCAACCTCAGGGAACCTACGAGCAGTACTTC | CASSQPQGTYEQYF
TRBD2 | TRBJ2-7 | TRBV6-1 | - | TGCGCCAGCCAGGGACTAGCGGGGGGCCAGCGAAGCAGCAATGAGCAGTACTTC | CASQGLAGGQRSSNEQYF
TRBD1 | TRBJ2-1 | TRBV6-1 | many | TGTGCCAGCAGCCCCGACAGGGAACCGAGCTCCTACAATGAGCAGTTCTTC | CASSPDREPSSYNEQFF
TRBD1 | TRBJ2-7 | TRBV6-1 | few | TGTGCCAGCAGTGACAGACAGGGGAGGACCTACGAGCAGTACTTC | CASSDRQGRTYEQYF
TRBD1 | TRBJ2-7 | TRBV7-2 | few | TGTGCCAGCAGCCAAAGACAGGGAGTTGGCTACGAGCAGTACTTC | CASSQRQGVGYEQYF
- | TRBJ2-6 | TRBV7-9 | few | TGTGCCAGCAGTGGTCGCTCTGGGGCCAACGTCCTGACTTTC | CASSGRSGANVLTF
- | TRBJ2-7 | TRBV28 | - | TGTGCCAGCAACCCTTCAGGATTCTCCTACGAGCAGTACTTC | CASNPSGFSYEQYF
- | TRBJ2-1 | TRBV27 | few | TGTGCCAGCAGTTCCACCTTGGGCTCCTACAATGAGCAGTTCTTC | CASSSTLGSYNEQFF
TRBD2 | TRBJ2-3 | TRBV7-2 | few | TGTGCCAGCAGCCTCCTTCAGGGTAGCGGGAGGGAAACAGATACGCAGTATTTT | CASSLLQGSGRETDTQYF
- | TRBJ1-6 | TRBV7-9 | - | TGTGCCAGCAGCGTAGTGACAGTAAATTCACCCCTCCACTTT | CASSVVTVNSPLHF
TRBD2 | TRBJ2-3 | TRBV7-2 | - | TGTGCCAGCAGCTTAGTGGGGGGGAGTTCGGGGGCAGATACGCAGTATTTT | CASSLVGGSSGADTQYF
- | TRBJ1-2 | TRBV4-2 | - | TGTGCCAGCAGCCAAGAGGGCAGTCTCCCTATGGGCTACACCTTC | CASSQEGSLPMGYTF
TRBD2 | TRBJ2-3 | TRBV20-1 | few | TGCAGTGCTAGGGGACTAGCGGGGGACACAGATACGCAGTATTTT | CSARGLAGDTDTQYF
- | TRBJ2-6 | TRBV27 | - | TGTGCCAGCAGTTTTTCCGTTGGGGCTGGGGCCAACGTCCTGACTTTC | CASSFSVGAGANVLTF